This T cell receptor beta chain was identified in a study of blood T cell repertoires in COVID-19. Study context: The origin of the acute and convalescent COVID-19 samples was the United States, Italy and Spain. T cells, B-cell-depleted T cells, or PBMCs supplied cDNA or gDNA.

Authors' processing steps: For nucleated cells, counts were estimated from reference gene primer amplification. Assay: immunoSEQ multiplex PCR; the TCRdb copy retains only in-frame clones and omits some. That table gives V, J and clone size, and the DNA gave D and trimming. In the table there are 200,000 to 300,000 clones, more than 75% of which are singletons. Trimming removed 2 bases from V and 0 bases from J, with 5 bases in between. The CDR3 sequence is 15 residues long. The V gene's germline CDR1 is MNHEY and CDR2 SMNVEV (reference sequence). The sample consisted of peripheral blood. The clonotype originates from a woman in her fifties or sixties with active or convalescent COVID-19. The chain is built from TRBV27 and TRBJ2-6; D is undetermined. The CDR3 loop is CASSLINSGANVLTF. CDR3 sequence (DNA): TGTGCCAGCAGTTTAATTAACTCTGGGGCCAACGTCCTGACTTTC.